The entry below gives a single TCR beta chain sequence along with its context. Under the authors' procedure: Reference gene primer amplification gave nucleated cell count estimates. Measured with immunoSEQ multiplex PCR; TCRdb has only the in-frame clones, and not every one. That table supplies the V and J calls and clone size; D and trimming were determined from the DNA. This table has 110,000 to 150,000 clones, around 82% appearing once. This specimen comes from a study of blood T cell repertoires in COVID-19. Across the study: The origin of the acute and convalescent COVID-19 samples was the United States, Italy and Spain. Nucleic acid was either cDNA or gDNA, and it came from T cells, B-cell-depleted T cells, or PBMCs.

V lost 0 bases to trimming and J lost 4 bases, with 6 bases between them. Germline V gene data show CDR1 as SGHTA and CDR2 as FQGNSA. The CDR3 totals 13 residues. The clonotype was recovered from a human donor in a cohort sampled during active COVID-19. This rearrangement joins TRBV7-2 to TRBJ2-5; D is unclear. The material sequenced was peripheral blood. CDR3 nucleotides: TGTGCCAGCAGCTTAGCTCCAGTAGAGACCCAGTACTTC. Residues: CASSLAPVETQYF.